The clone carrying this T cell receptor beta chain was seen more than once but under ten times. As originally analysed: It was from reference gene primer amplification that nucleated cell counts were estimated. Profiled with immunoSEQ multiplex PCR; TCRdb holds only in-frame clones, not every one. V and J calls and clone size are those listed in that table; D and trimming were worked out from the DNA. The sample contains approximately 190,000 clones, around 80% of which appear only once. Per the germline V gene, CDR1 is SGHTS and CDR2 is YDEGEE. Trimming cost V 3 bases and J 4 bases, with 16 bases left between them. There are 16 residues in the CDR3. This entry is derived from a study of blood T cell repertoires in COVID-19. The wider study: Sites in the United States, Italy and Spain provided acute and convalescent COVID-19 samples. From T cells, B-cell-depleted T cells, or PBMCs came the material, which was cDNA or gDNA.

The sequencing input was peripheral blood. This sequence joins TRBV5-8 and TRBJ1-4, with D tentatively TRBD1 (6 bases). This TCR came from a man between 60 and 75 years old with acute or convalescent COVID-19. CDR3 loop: CASSSLWDTDNEKLFF. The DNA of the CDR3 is TGTGCCAGCAGCTCCTTATGGGACACAGATAATGAAAAACTGTTTTTT.